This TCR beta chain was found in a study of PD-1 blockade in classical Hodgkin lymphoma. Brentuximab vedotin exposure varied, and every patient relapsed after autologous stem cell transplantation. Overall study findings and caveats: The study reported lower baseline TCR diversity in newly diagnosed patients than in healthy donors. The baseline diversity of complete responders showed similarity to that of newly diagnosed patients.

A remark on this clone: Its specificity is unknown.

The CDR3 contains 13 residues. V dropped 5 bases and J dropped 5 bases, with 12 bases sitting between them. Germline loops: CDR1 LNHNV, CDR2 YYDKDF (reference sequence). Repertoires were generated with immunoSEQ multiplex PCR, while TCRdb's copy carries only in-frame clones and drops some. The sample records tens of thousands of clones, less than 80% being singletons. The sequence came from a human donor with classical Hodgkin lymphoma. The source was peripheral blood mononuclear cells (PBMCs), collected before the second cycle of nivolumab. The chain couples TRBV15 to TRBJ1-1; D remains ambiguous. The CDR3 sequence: CATSPRRGTEAFF. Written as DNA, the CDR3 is TGTGCCACCAGCCCAAGACGAGGGACTGAAGCTTTCTTT.